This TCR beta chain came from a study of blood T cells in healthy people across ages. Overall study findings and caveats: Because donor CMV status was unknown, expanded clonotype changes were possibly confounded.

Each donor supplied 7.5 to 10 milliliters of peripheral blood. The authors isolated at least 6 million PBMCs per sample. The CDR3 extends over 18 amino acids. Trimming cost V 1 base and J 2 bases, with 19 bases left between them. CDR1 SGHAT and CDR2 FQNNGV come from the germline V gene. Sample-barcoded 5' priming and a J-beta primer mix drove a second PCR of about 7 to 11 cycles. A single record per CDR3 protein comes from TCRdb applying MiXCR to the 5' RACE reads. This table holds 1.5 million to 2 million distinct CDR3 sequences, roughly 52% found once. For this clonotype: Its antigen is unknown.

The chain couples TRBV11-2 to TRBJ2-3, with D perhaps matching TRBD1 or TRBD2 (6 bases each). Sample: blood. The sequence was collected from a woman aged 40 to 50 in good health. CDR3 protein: CASSLVPPGGHITDTQYF. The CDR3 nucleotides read TGTGCCAGCAGCTTAGTCCCCCCCGGGGGACACATCACAGATACGCAGTATTTT.